This note documents a single T cell receptor (beta chain) sequence. The antigen remains unidentified. The record originates from a study of cytomegalovirus exposure and HLA in healthy donors. The CDR3 length is 12 residues. Trimming removed 2 bases from V and 11 bases from J; junction bases left unmatched: 5. Germline values: CDR1 MRHNA, CDR2 SNTAGT. Study-level results: According to a later analysis, donors in an Asian-associated ancestry cluster reportedly had fewer N-insertions than the approximately 720-donor mean. Serostatus for CMV was the only available immune exposure information. Reports state that TCR beta sequences accurately predicted most subjects' HLA-A and HLA-B alleles.

PCR employed 60 Vbeta and 13 Jbeta primers. Original processing methods: About 12 million of some 80 million unique TCR beta chains were shared, per a later count. The protocol was immunoSEQ multiplex PCR, while the TCRdb copy is restricted to in-frame clones and leaves out a portion. V, J and clone size were drawn from that table, and D and trimming were deduced from the DNA. The data hold about 140,000 clones, with about three quarters observed a single time. Sequenced material: PBMCs. The sequence derives from a male donor in good health and CMV-seronegative. V is TRBV6-4 and J is TRBJ1-1; 7 bases align to TRBD1. The CDR3 DNA is TGTGCCAGCAGTGACCGGACAGGCCCCGCTTTCTTT. As protein: CASSDRTGPAFF.